The 31 T cell receptor beta chains in this list originate from one sample, sequenced in a study of technical replicates of blood from a few donors. Assay: immunoSEQ multiplex PCR; the TCRdb copy retains only in-frame clones and omits some. The table includes over 65,000 clones, 98% detected once. Sequenced: T cells isolated from PBMCs. The source is a human donor in good health.

The rearrangement uses TRBV5-8 and TRBJ1-1, with 7 nucleotides matching TRBD1. Germline-derived CDR1 and CDR2 are SGHTS and YDEGEE. The CDR3 extends over 14 amino acids. V lost 3 bases, J lost 6 bases, and 8 bases stayed unmatched. The CDR3, as DNA: TGTGCCAGCAGCTCCCGCCGGAGGGGGCCTGAAGCTTTCTTT. Amino acids: CASSSRRRGPEAFF.

V gene TRBV9 combines with J gene TRBJ1-4; D gene unclear. This CDR3 region has 15 residues. Trimming removed 4 bases from V and 7 bases from J, with 17 bases in between. From germline, CDR1 is SGDLS and CDR2 YYNGEE. CDR3 in DNA: TGTGCCAGCAGCCCACGACTGCAGGAGGGTGAAAAACTGTTTTTT. Amino acid sequence: CASSPRLQEGEKLFF.

The CDR3 DNA is TGTGCCAGCAGTGATTATAGCGGGAGCAGCAATGAGCAGTTCTTC. Encoded protein: CASSDYSGSSNEQFF. The V and J genes are TRBV6-4 and TRBJ2-1; the match to TRBD2 covers 9 bases. V trimming: 3 bases; J trimming: 6 bases; junction bases outside the gene matches: 6. This CDR3 comprises 15 residues. Per the germline V gene, CDR1 is MRHNA and CDR2 is SNTAGT.

The chain carries TRBV6-4 and TRBJ2-2; TRBD1 aligns across 7 bases. The CDR3 has 13 amino acids. The V gene's germline CDR1 is MRHNA and CDR2 SNTAGT. J gave up 4 bases and V 8 bases, and 4 bases lay outside the gene matches. The CDR3 is CASPGQITGELFF. Here the CDR3 DNA reads TGTGCCAGCCCGGGACAGATCACCGGGGAGCTGTTTTTT.

The chain employs TRBV10-2 and TRBJ2-1, with 9 positions matching TRBD2. The CDR3 has 15 amino acids. Germline V gene sequence: CDR1 WSHSY, CDR2 SAAADI. The V segment lost 3 bases and the J segment 6 bases; nucleotides outside the gene matches: 6. This chain's CDR3 is CASSDLAGGVNEQFF. In DNA form, the CDR3 reads TGCGCCAGCAGTGACTTGGCGGGAGGGGTCAATGAGCAGTTCTTC.

The chain has TRBV30 and TRBJ1-1; TRBD1 matches at 8 bases. J was trimmed by 8 bases and V by 4 bases; bases with no gene match: 9. The length of the CDR3 is 13 residues. Germline loops: CDR1 GTSNPN, CDR2 SVGIG (reference sequence). The CDR3 DNA is TGTGCCTGGACGCCGGACAGGGTGTCCGAAGCTTTCTTT. It encodes CAWTPDRVSEAFF.

The chain couples TRBV5-1 to TRBJ2-6, with D possibly being TRBD1 (5 bases). Trimming stripped 0 bases from V and 0 bases from J, with 10 bases between. The CDR3 length is 17 residues. Germline V CDR1 and CDR2: SGHRS, YFSETQ. The CDR3 protein is CASSLGQRISGANVLTF. CDR3 in DNA: TGCGCCAGCAGCTTGGGACAGCGAATCTCTGGGGCCAACGTCCTGACTTTC.

The chain couples TRBV9 to TRBJ1-1; no reliable D call. V lost 3 bases to trimming and J lost 2 bases, with 11 bases between them. The CDR3 has 14 amino acids. Germline CDR1 reads SGDLS; CDR2 reads YYNGEE. The CDR3 region is CASSETPQNTEAFF. In DNA, the CDR3 is TGTGCCAGCAGCGAGACACCTCAAAACACTGAAGCTTTCTTT.

This clone has a single count. The chain has TRBV5-6 and TRBJ2-3, with 7 bases aligning to TRBD2. Germline CDR1 and CDR2: SGHDT and YYEEEE. There are 15 residues in the CDR3. With V trimmed by 1 base and J by 2 bases, 4 bases remained unmatched. This CDR3 is CASSLMGDYTDTQYF. Written as DNA, the CDR3 is TGTGCCAGCAGCTTGATGGGGGACTACACAGATACGCAGTATTTT.

The V and J genes are TRBV7-9 and TRBJ2-7; TRBD1 is a possible D gene (6 bases). The CDR3 extends over 15 amino acids. Germline V lookup: CDR1 SEHNR, CDR2 FQNEAQ (reference sequence). Trimming took off 6 bases at V and 7 bases at J, with 22 bases between the two ends. CDR3 sequence reads: CASSPYEGVGREQYF. The CDR3 DNA reads TGTGCCAGCAGTCCCTACGAGGGGGTTGGAAGGGAGCAGTACTTC.

Comments on this clone: A junction boundary mismatches the germline segment, possibly from a read error. This chain joins TRBV28 and TRBJ1-4, with unresolved D. This CDR3 is 13 amino acids long. CDR1 is MDHEN, CDR2 SYDVKM, per germline. The CDR3 here is CASRYGRDEKLFF. The CDR3 nucleotides are TGTGCTAGCAGGTACGGGAGAGACGAAAAACTGTTTTTT.

The V call is TRBV11-3, the J call TRBJ1-2; D not certain. The CDR3 spans 13 residues. V was clipped by 3 bases and J by 4 bases, with 9 bases between them. Looked up from germline, CDR1 is SGHNT and CDR2 is YENEEA. The CDR3 protein is CASSLNPGYGYTF. CDR3 nucleotide sequence: TGTGCCAGCAGCTTGAATCCGGGCTATGGCTACACCTTC.

The table lists this clone with a few counts. The chain uses TRBV19 and TRBJ1-5; D not resolved. The CDR3 loop spans 14 amino acids. V lost 3 bases to trimming and J lost 6 bases, with 12 bases between them. The germline V gene has CDR1 LNHDA and CDR2 SQIVND (reference sequence). CDR3 coding DNA: TGTGCCAGTAGTATGGGCTCTCTGAGTCAGCCCCAGCATTTT. Translating it yields CASSMGSLSQPQHF.

This chain uses TRBV6-1 with TRBJ1-2; a weak D match, TRBD1 (5 bases). The germline V gene encodes CDR1 MNHNS and CDR2 SASEGT. Deletions cut 6 bases from V and 5 bases from J, with 16 bases between. CDR3 length equals 14 residues. CDR3 in DNA: TGTGCCAGCAGGGACATCCCCCCCGGGTATGGCTACACCTTC. Translated: CASRDIPPGYGYTF.

The CDR3 nucleotides are TGTGCCAGCAGCTTAGGAGGAAACTATGGCTACACCTTC. Its protein product is CASSLGGNYGYTF. V is TRBV11-3 and J is TRBJ1-2, with D hard to call. V gave up 1 base and J gave up 2 bases, with 5 bases separating them. Per the germline V gene, CDR1 is SGHNT and CDR2 is YENEEA. The CDR3 has 13 amino acids.

As DNA, the CDR3 is TGTGCCATCAGTGAGTCAGAGGAGGGGGCGCCTTTGGAAGCTTTCTTT. Protein: CAISESEEGAPLEAFF. The chain links TRBV10-3 to TRBJ1-1; 7 nucleotides align to TRBD1. The CDR3 has 16 amino acids. The germline V gene has CDR1 ENHRY and CDR2 SYGVKD. The J segment lost 8 bases and the V segment lost 0 bases, leaving 12 bases of the junction unmatched.

This clone was found a few times. The chain combines TRBV7-9 with TRBJ2-5; 15 positions agree with TRBD2. In germline, CDR1 is SEHNR, CDR2 FQNEAQ (reference sequence). V shed 6 bases, J shed 5 bases, and the junction held 10 bases outside the gene matches. The CDR3 extends over 17 amino acids. This CDR3 is CASRGLAGGESGETQYF. The DNA of the CDR3 is TGTGCCAGCAGAGGACTAGCGGGGGGGGAATCCGGTGAGACCCAGTACTTC.

For the CDR3, the DNA is TGTGCCAGCAGTGGGACTAGCGGAGTTTACAATGAGCAGTTCTTC. Protein sequence: CASSGTSGVYNEQFF. The V gene is TRBV6-1, the J gene TRBJ2-1, with 10 positions matching TRBD2. This CDR3 is built from 15 residues. Germline V gene sequence: CDR1 MNHNS, CDR2 SASEGT. J gave up 4 bases and V 4 bases, and 4 bases lay outside the gene matches.

The chain carries TRBV7-6 and TRBJ1-3; 7 positions match TRBD1. The germline V gene has CDR1 SGHVS and CDR2 FNYEAQ. The junction had 13 bases not matched to a gene; V was cut back by 5 bases and J by 0 bases. CDR3 size: 18 residues. In DNA, the CDR3 is TGTGCCAGCAGCGGTAAAAGGACAGGCCCCAACTCTGGAAACACCATATATTTT. It codes for CASSGKRTGPNSGNTIYF.

In its sample, this clone was seen once. The gene calls are TRBV5-6 and TRBJ2-2; a weak D match, TRBD1 (6 bases). Per germline, CDR1 SGHDT and CDR2 YYEEEE. Trimming took off 4 bases at V and 10 bases at J, with 26 bases between the two ends. CDR3 length equals 17 residues. CDR3 sequence: CASSALARGPAPEELFF. In DNA, the CDR3 is TGTGCCAGCAGCGCCCTCGCCAGGGGCCCTGCGCCGGAGGAGCTGTTTTTT.

The rearrangement uses TRBV7-9 and TRBJ2-2; tentatively, D is TRBD1 (6 bases). Germline V gene lookup returns CDR1 SEHNR and CDR2 FQNEAQ (reference sequence). The CDR3 has 16 residues. The V and J ends lost 1 base and 0 bases respectively, with 9 bases between them. Here the CDR3 reads CASSLGGPANTGELFF. The DNA of the CDR3 is TGTGCCAGCAGCTTAGGGGGGCCCGCGAACACCGGGGAGCTGTTTTTT.

A note on this clone: The CDR3 does not close with the conserved phenylalanine or tryptophan, likely indicating a read error. Because the CDR3's place on the DNA is in doubt, the DNA is left out and the CDR3 is given as listed by TCRdb. The V gene is TRBV5-6, the J gene TRBJ1-1. The CDR3 sequence runs 8 residues, both termini included. In germline, CDR1 is SGHDT, CDR2 YYEEEE. CDR3 residues: CASSLAAA.

The chain links TRBV2 to TRBJ2-7; 10 nucleotides match TRBD1. From germline, CDR1 is SNHLY and CDR2 FYNNEI. Unmatched junction bases numbered 3, after V lost 5 bases and J lost 2 bases. The CDR3 contains 14 residues. The CDR3 DNA sequence: TGTGCCAGCAGTTCGGGACAGGGGCCCTACGAGCAGTACTTC. Amino acid sequence: CASSSGQGPYEQYF.

The genes are TRBV7-8 and TRBJ2-1; 8 bases fit TRBD1. CDR1 and CDR2 from the germline V gene are SGHVS and FQNEAQ. J gave up 0 bases and V 4 bases, and 8 bases lay outside the gene matches. The CDR3 runs 17 residues. CDR3 amino acids: CASSSRPGGSSYNEQFF. The CDR3 region has the DNA TGTGCCAGCAGCTCAAGACCAGGGGGCTCCTCCTACAATGAGCAGTTCTTC.

The rearrangement uses TRBV4-1 and TRBJ1-1, with 8 bases fitting TRBD1. This CDR3 comprises 15 residues. Germline CDR1 MGHRA, CDR2 YSYEKL. J gave up 5 bases and V 3 bases, and 8 bases lay outside the gene matches. This CDR3 is CASSHQLQGATEAFF. In nucleotides, the CDR3 is TGCGCCAGCAGCCACCAATTGCAGGGGGCAACTGAAGCTTTCTTT.

This clone was recorded a few times. The chain is built from TRBV4-1 and TRBJ2-2; TRBD2 agrees at 10 bases. V trimming: 1 base; J trimming: 5 bases; junction bases outside the gene matches: 10. In germline, CDR1 is MGHRA, CDR2 YSYEKL. The CDR3 extends over 18 amino acids. CDR3 region: CASSQGGLAGVGTGELFF. The CDR3 DNA is TGCGCCAGCAGCCAAGGAGGCCTAGCGGGAGTTGGAACCGGGGAGCTGTTTTTT.

This chain links TRBV19 with TRBJ1-6; 9 nucleotides match TRBD1. The CDR3 runs 14 residues. The trim removed 6 bases at V and 8 bases at J, leaving 5 bases unmatched. CDR1 is LNHDA and CDR2 is SQIVND in the germline V gene (reference sequence). CDR3 loop: CASRAGTGYSPLHF. The CDR3 nucleotides are TGTGCCAGTAGAGCCGGGACAGGGTATTCACCCCTCCACTTT. Looking up the rest from reference TRBV19 and TRBJ1-6 gives the full variable domain: DGGITQSPKYLFRKEGQNVTLSCEQNLNHDAMYWYRQDPGQGLRLIYYSQIVNDFQKGDIAEGYSVSREKKESFPLTVTSAQKNPTAFYLCASRAGTGYSPLHFGNGTRLTVT.

The chain joins TRBV6-5 to TRBJ2-7; 8 nucleotides align to TRBD2. CDR3 length: 13 residues. Unmatched junction bases numbered 6, after V lost 6 bases and J lost 5 bases. In germline, CDR1 is MNHEY, CDR2 SVGAGI. CDR3 DNA: TGTGCCAGCAGACTAGCGGCGGGGAACGAGCAGTACTTC. Translated, it gives CASRLAAGNEQYF.

This chain joins TRBV6-6 and TRBJ1-4, with 7 bases aligning to TRBD1. This CDR3 is 14 amino acids long. With V trimmed by 4 bases and J by 6 bases, 5 bases remained unmatched. CDR1 is MNHNY, CDR2 SVGAGI, per germline (reference sequence). The CDR3 is CASSFGTDHEKLFF. The CDR3 DNA sequence: TGTGCCAGCAGTTTCGGGACAGATCATGAAAAACTGTTTTTT.

The rearrangement links TRBV6-4 to TRBJ2-2, with a weak D call TRBD2 (6 bases). This CDR3 spans 14 amino acids. The V and J ends lost 8 bases and 5 bases respectively, with 15 bases between them. Germline lookup yields CDR1 MRHNA and CDR2 SNTAGT. The CDR3 region is CASRAEGRTGELFF. The CDR3 DNA reads TGTGCCAGCCGGGCGGAGGGGCGAACCGGGGAGCTGTTTTTT.

The chain recombines TRBV5-4 with TRBJ2-7; D unclear. Between the trimmed V and J ends, which lost 2 bases and 4 bases, there was a span of 7 bases. CDR1 is SGHNT and CDR2 is YYREEE in the germline V gene (reference sequence). This CDR3 is built from 12 residues. CDR3 in DNA: TGTGCCAGCAGCTTAAGAGAATACGAGCAGTACTTC. Residues: CASSLREYEQYF.